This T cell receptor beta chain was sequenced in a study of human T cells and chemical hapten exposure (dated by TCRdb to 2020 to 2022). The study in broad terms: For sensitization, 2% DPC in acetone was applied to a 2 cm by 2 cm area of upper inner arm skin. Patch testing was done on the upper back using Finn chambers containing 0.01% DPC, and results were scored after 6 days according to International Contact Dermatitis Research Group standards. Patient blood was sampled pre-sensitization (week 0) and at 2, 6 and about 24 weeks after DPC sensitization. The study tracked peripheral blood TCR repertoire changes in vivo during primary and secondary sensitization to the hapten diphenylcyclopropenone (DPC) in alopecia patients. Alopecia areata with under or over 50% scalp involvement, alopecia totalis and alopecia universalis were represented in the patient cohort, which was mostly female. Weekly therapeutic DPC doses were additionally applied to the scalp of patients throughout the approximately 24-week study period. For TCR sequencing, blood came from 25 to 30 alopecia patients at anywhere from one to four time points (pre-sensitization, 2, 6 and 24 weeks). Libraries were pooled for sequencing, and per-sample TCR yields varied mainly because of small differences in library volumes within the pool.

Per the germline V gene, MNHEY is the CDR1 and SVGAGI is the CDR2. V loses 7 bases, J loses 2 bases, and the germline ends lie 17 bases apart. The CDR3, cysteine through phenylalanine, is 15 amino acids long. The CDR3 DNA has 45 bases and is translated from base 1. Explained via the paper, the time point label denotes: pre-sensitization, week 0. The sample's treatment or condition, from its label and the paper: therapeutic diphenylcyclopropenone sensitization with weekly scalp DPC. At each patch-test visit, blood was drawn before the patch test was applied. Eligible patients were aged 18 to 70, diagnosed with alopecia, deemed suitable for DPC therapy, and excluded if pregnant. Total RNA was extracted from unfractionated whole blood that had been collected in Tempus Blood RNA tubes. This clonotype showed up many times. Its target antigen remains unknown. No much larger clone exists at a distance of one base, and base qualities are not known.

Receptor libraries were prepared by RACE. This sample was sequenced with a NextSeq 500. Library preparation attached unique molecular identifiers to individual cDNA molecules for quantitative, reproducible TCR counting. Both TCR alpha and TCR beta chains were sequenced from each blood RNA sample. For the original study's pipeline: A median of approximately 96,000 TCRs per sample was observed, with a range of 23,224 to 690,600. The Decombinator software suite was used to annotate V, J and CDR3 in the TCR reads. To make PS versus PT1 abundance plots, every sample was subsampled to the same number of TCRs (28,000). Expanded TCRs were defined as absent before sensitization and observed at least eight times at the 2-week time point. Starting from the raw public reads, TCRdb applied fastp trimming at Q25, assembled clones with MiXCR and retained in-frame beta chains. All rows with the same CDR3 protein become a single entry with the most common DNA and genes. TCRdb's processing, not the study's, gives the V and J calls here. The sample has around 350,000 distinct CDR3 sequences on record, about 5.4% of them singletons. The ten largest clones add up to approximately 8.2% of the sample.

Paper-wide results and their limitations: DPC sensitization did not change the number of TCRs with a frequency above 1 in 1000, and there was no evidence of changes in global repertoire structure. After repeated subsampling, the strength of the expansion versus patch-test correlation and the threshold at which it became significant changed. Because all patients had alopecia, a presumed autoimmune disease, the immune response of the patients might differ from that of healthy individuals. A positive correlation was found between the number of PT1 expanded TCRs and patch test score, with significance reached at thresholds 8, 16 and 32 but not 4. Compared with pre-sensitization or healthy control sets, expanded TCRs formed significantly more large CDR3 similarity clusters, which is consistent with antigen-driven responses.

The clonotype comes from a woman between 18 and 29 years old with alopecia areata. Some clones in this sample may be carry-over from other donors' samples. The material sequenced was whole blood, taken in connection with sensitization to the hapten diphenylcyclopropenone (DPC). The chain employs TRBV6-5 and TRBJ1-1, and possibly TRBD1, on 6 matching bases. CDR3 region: CASTWGGPGNTEAFF. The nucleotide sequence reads TGTGCCAGCACCTGGGGGGGGCCGGGTAACACTGAAGCTTTCTTT.